Listed below are T cell receptor beta chains from one sample, sequenced in a study of blood T cell repertoires in COVID-19. TCRdb's table, derived via immunoSEQ multiplex PCR, lists solely in-frame clones and lacks some. Of under 40,000 clones in the sample, around nine tenths were seen once. The specimen sequenced was peripheral blood. The receptors come from a man aged 55-75 years with active or convalescent COVID-19. The CDR3 runs from the conserved cysteine through the conserved F or W. D genes are given only for firm matches.

CDR3aa: CASSQTSGGRSGELFF
j_gene: TRBJ2-2
d_gene: TRBD2
v_gene: TRBV3-1/TRBV3-2

CDR3aa: CASSWSQGSPLHF
j_gene: TRBJ1-6
d_gene: NA
v_gene: TRBV19

CDR3aa: CASIGGALSSTDTQYF
j_gene: TRBJ2-3
d_gene: NA
v_gene: TRBV2

CDR3aa: CASSLRSTGSAGYTF
j_gene: TRBJ1-2
d_gene: TRBD1
v_gene: TRBV5-6

CDR3aa: CASSPSSGNTIYF
j_gene: TRBJ1-3
d_gene: NA
v_gene: TRBV3-1/TRBV3-2

CDR3aa: CASSPGTGGLGNTIYF
j_gene: TRBJ1-3
d_gene: TRBD1
v_gene: TRBV18

CDR3aa: CASSLGQGDSDTQYF
j_gene: TRBJ2-3
d_gene: TRBD1
v_gene: TRBV4-1

CDR3aa: CASSVDPGGNTIYF
j_gene: TRBJ1-3
d_gene: NA
v_gene: TRBV9

CDR3aa: CASSLNRGAGVGNEQFF
j_gene: TRBJ2-1
d_gene: TRBD2
v_gene: TRBV5-1

CDR3aa: CASRGGLGLAAGETQYF
j_gene: TRBJ2-5
d_gene: TRBD2
v_gene: TRBV5-4

CDR3aa: CASSLSRRGDTEAFF
j_gene: TRBJ1-1
d_gene: NA
v_gene: TRBV27

CDR3aa: CASSVATGGRVGYTF
j_gene: TRBJ1-2
d_gene: NA
v_gene: TRBV9

CDR3aa: CASSEEGLIFTEAFF
j_gene: TRBJ1-1
d_gene: NA
v_gene: TRBV10-2

CDR3aa: CASSIGAGRNSPLHF
j_gene: TRBJ1-6
d_gene: NA
v_gene: TRBV19

CDR3aa: CASSLTTSGGEQYF
j_gene: TRBJ2-7
d_gene: TRBD2
v_gene: TRBV7-3

CDR3aa: CASGARGSPEQFF
j_gene: TRBJ2-1
d_gene: NA
v_gene: TRBV3-1/TRBV3-2

CDR3aa: CASSLGPGQGVETQYF
j_gene: TRBJ2-5
d_gene: TRBD1
v_gene: TRBV5-6

CDR3aa: CASSLGLADIYEQYF
j_gene: TRBJ2-7
d_gene: TRBD2
v_gene: TRBV7-8

CDR3aa: CASSYNSNTEAFF
j_gene: TRBJ1-1
d_gene: NA
v_gene: TRBV6-5

CDR3aa: CASSSGTGGEKLFF
j_gene: TRBJ1-4
d_gene: TRBD1
v_gene: TRBV5-1

CDR3aa: CASSPSAGGVDGYTF
j_gene: TRBJ1-2
d_gene: NA
v_gene: TRBV7-3

CDR3aa: CAIGGTSGSVSYNEQFF
j_gene: TRBJ2-1
d_gene: TRBD2
v_gene: TRBV10-1

CDR3aa: CSVESGTPVETQYF
j_gene: TRBJ2-5
d_gene: NA
v_gene: TRBV29-1

CDR3aa: CASSLGTGGGYTF
j_gene: TRBJ1-2
d_gene: TRBD1
v_gene: TRBV12-3/TRBV12-4

CDR3aa: CASSPGLAWGTDTQYF
j_gene: TRBJ2-3
d_gene: TRBD2
v_gene: TRBV19

CDR3aa: CASSLEGQGLGQPQHF
j_gene: TRBJ1-5
d_gene: TRBD1
v_gene: TRBV7-8

CDR3aa: CASSFQGYSPLHF
j_gene: TRBJ1-6
d_gene: NA
v_gene: TRBV7-2

CDR3aa: CASSPGTSGRGFF
j_gene: TRBJ2-1
d_gene: TRBD2
v_gene: TRBV7-9

CDR3aa: CASSFGLAGTGELFF
j_gene: TRBJ2-2
d_gene: TRBD2
v_gene: TRBV7-3

CDR3aa: CASSDGRLAYGYTF
j_gene: TRBJ1-2
d_gene: NA
v_gene: TRBV2

CDR3aa: CASSEAHYSNQPQHF
j_gene: TRBJ1-5
d_gene: NA
v_gene: TRBV6-1

CDR3aa: CASLKRDRKPPYVGYTF
j_gene: TRBJ1-2
d_gene: NA
v_gene: TRBV5-4

CDR3aa: CASSFIDSGGYTF
j_gene: TRBJ1-2
d_gene: NA
v_gene: TRBV9

CDR3aa: CASSPLTGISSGNTIYF
j_gene: TRBJ1-3
d_gene: NA
v_gene: TRBV7-6

CDR3aa: CASSFTGNYGYTF
j_gene: TRBJ1-2
d_gene: NA
v_gene: TRBV7-9

CDR3aa: CASSENFGQNQPQHF
j_gene: TRBJ1-5
d_gene: NA
v_gene: TRBV6-1

CDR3aa: CAWSVRLHEQFF
j_gene: TRBJ2-1
d_gene: NA
v_gene: TRBV30

CDR3aa: CASSEAGEAFF
j_gene: TRBJ1-1
d_gene: NA
v_gene: TRBV2

CDR3aa: CASSKARTSGESDTQYF
j_gene: TRBJ2-3
d_gene: NA
v_gene: TRBV21-1

CDR3aa: CASSRTRRGGFSTDTQYF
j_gene: TRBJ2-3
d_gene: TRBD2
v_gene: TRBV7-2

CDR3aa: CASSVQGAGTEAFF
j_gene: TRBJ1-1
d_gene: TRBD1
v_gene: TRBV7-8

CDR3aa: CASRGLGQGSEAFF
j_gene: TRBJ1-1
d_gene: TRBD1
v_gene: TRBV19

CDR3aa: CASSPRDRGDNSPLHF
j_gene: TRBJ1-6
d_gene: TRBD1
v_gene: TRBV3-1/TRBV3-2

CDR3aa: CASSLRVKGGVYGYTF
j_gene: TRBJ1-2
d_gene: TRBD1
v_gene: TRBV5-6

CDR3aa: CASSISPQGGQPQHF
j_gene: TRBJ1-5
d_gene: NA
v_gene: TRBV19

CDR3aa: CASSSGTSGRANEQFF
j_gene: TRBJ2-1
d_gene: TRBD2
v_gene: TRBV5-4

CDR3aa: CASSPSGGNTEAFF
j_gene: TRBJ1-1
d_gene: TRBD1
v_gene: TRBV7-3

CDR3aa: CASSPDGGGLYEQYF
j_gene: TRBJ2-7
d_gene: TRBD2
v_gene: TRBV5-6

CDR3aa: CASSPTASGRLGETQYF
j_gene: TRBJ2-5
d_gene: TRBD2
v_gene: TRBV7-2